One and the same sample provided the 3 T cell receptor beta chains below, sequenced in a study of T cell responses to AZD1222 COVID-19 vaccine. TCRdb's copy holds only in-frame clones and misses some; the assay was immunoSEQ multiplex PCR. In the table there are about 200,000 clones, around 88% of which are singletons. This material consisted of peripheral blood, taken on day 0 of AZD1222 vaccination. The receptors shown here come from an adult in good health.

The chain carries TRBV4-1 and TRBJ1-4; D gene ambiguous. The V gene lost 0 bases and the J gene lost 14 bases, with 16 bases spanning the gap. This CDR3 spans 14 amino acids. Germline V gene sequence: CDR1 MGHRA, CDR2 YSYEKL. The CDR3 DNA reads TGCGCCAGCAGCCAAGATCCCCCCAAGAGGGCGCTGTTTTTT. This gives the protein CASSQDPPKRALFF.

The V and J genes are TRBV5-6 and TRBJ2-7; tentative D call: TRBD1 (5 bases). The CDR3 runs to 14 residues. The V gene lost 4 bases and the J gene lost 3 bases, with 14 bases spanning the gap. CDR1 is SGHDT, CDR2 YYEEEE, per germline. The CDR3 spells CASSALGQDYEQYF. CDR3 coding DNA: TGTGCCAGCAGCGCTCTCGGACAAGACTACGAGCAGTACTTC.

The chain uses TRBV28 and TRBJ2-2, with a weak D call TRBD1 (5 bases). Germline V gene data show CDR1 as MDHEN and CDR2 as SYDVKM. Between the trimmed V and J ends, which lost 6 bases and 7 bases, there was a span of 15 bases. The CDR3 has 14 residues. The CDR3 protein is CASRASGLGGELFF. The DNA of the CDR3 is TGTGCCAGCAGGGCCTCAGGGCTGGGCGGGGAGCTGTTTTTT.